This T cell receptor beta chain was observed in a study of T-cell memory formation after mild COVID-19. Study overall: Clusters of TCRs were largely donor specific.

One entry per CDR3 protein results from TCRdb running MiXCR on the 5' RACE reads. This sample has a few hundred thousand distinct CDR3 sequences, with approximately 21% found just once. CDR3 size: 16 residues. Germline-derived CDR1 and CDR2 are SGHDT and YYEEEE. V was clipped by 0 bases and J by 4 bases; unmatched bases: 9. Study results and limitations: Some responding clones appeared in pre-infection memory, suggesting cross-reactive memory joined. Clones that got smaller from day 15 to 85 had even CD4/CD8, while clones growing later tipped toward CD4+.

This clonotype occurred a few times. Its specificity is unknown. The rearrangement uses TRBV5-6 and TRBJ2-7; 8 bases are shared with TRBD2. Sequencing was done on a sample of PBMCs or a T cell subset sorted from them (not recorded which). The receptor was isolated from an adult woman who had mild COVID-19 (a few samples of this study predate the infection). Cell type and time point are not known. The CDR3 region has the DNA TGTGCCAGCAGCTTGGCGGGAGGGCCTCGTACTTACGAGCAGTACTTC. Translation: CASSLAGGPRTYEQYF. Together with reference TRBV5-6 and TRBJ2-7, the CDR3 gives the full variable domain: DAGVTQSPTHLIKTRGQQVTLRCSPKSGHDTVSWYQQALGQGPQFIFQYYEEEERQRGNFPDRFSGHQFPNYSSELNVNALLLGDSALYLCASSLAGGPRTYEQYFGPGTRLTVT.